This TCR beta chain was obtained from a study of sequential checkpoint blockade in melanoma (dated by TCRdb to between 2018 and 2021). About the study as a whole: Patients were assigned by 1:1 randomization to either first-line nivolumab followed by ipilimumab (arm A) or ipilimumab followed by nivolumab (arm B). Maintenance nivolumab was given following each of the two trial sequences.

Read against the paper, the sample's treatment or condition label means: randomized to nivolumab then ipilimumab (arm A) or the reverse (arm B). No trial patient had received prior DNA-damaging chemotherapy. Live CD3+CD8+ cells negative for CD19 and CD56 were sorted from thawed PBMCs on a FACS Aria II flow cytometer. The samples were obtained from melanoma patients enrolled in CheckMate 064, an open-label, randomized phase II trial testing sequential checkpoint blockade. Peripheral blood mononuclear cells were collected by leukapheresis, purified using Ficoll-Paque, and frozen in human serum containing around 9.8% DMSO. Right after sorting, the blood CD3+CD8+ cells were verified to be >98% pure, and DNA extraction followed. On this clone itself: Its antigen remains unidentified. Per-nucleotide qualities are absent, and no much larger clonotype sits a single base away.

TCRbeta CDR3 regions were immunosequenced from genomic DNA with the immunoSEQ Assay. Prior to high-throughput sequencing, genomic DNA was amplified by bias-controlled multiplex PCR. From the authors' description of their analysis: To quantify the absolute abundance of each unique TCRbeta CDR3 region, the sequences were collapsed and filtered. Clonality, defined as 1 minus Pielou's evenness, was calculated using only productive rearrangements. A previously published method was used to identify clones whose frequencies were significantly greater in on-treatment samples than in baseline samples. Held by TCRdb, this immuneACCESS table contains in-frame sequences only and omits some clones. Under half of the omission traces to an unresolved V gene where checked; the cause of the rest is unknown. That table is the source of V, J and clone size, and D and trimming were worked out from the DNA. Within this sample are tens of thousands of clones, with approximately 86% of them counted one time only. The ten most abundant clones make up around 16% of the sample.

General study outcomes and caveats: The model for predicting response that combines TCR metrics with mutation burden needs to be validated in larger, independent patient cohorts.

The CDR3 goes from the cysteine to the phenylalanine over 13 residues. Only CDR3 DNA remains: 39 bases, in frame from the first base. According to the germline V gene, CDR1 reads SGHDT and CDR2 reads YYEEEE. V is cut by 4 bases and J by 0 bases, and the space between the germline ends is 8 bases. Sequencing used CD8+ T cells sorted from blood (inferred from file names), obtained from a patient given nivolumab and ipilimumab in sequence. The chain was built from TRBV5-6 and TRBJ2-7; the best D guess is TRBD2, with 5 bases matching. This sequence originates from a human donor with melanoma. CDR3 loop: CASSPGYSYEQYF. The DNA sequence follows: TGTGCCAGCAGCCCGGGGTACTCCTACGAGCAGTACTTC. Outside the CDR3, residues come from the reference TRBV5-6 and TRBJ2-7 proteins, so the full variable domain is: DAGVTQSPTHLIKTRGQQVTLRCSPKSGHDTVSWYQQALGQGPQFIFQYYEEEERQRGNFPDRFSGHQFPNYSSELNVNALLLGDSALYLCASSPGYSYEQYFGPGTRLTVT.